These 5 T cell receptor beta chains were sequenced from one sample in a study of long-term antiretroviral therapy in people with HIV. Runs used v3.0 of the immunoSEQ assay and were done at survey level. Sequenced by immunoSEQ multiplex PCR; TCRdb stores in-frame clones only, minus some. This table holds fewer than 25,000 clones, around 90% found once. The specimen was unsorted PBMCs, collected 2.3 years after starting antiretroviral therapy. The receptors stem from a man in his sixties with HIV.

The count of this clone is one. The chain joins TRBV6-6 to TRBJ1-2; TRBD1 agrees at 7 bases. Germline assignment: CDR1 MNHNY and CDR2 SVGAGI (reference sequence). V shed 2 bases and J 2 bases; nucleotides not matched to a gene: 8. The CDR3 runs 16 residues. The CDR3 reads CASSYGRGRGNYGYTF. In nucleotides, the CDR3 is TGTGCCAGCAGTTACGGAAGGGGGCGCGGCAACTATGGCTACACCTTC.

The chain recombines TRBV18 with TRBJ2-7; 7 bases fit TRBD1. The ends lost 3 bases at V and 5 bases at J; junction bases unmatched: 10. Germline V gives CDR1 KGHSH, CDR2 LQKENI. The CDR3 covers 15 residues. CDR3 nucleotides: TGTGCCAGCTCACCGCTCGGGACAGTTAACGACGAGCAGTACTTC. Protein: CASSPLGTVNDEQYF.

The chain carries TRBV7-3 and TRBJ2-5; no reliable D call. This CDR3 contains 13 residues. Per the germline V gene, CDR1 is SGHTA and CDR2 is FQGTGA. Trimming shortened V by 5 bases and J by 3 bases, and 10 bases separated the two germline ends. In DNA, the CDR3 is TGTGCCAGCAGCCCGGGTGGAGAAGAGACCCAGTACTTC. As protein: CASSPGGEETQYF.

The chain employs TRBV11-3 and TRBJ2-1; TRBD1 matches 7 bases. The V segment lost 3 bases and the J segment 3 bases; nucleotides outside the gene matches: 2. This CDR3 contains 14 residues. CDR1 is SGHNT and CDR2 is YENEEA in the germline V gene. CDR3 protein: CASSFRQGYNEQFF. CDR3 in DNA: TGTGCCAGCAGCTTTCGACAGGGCTACAATGAGCAGTTCTTC.

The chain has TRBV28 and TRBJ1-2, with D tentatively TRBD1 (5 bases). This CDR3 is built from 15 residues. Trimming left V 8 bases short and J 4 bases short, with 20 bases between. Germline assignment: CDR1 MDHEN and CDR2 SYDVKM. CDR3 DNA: TGTGCCAGCTCTCATTCCGGGGCCCACATCTATGGCTACACCTTC. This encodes CASSHSGAHIYGYTF.